The entry below describes one TCR beta chain. What it recognizes is unknown. The CDR3 is 14 residues long. V was trimmed by 1 base and J by 3 bases, leaving 8 bases between them. The germline V gene has CDR1 SGHTA and CDR2 FQGTGA. Random hexamers served to reverse transcribe roughly 0.45 to 1 ug RNA. Each CDR3 protein gets one entry after TCRdb re-called the immunoSEQ multiplex PCR reads with MiXCR. The sample records about 85,000 distinct CDR3 sequences, approximately 95% being singletons. The entry originates in a study of CD8 T cells in Susac syndrome. Whole-study findings and limits: Peak Susac CD8+ clonal expansion was seen in TEMRA cells and active patients.

V gene TRBV7-3 combines with J gene TRBJ2-3; tentatively, D is TRBD2 (5 bases). The sample taken for sequencing was CD8+ T cells from PBMCs. This receptor was identified in a human donor with Susac syndrome. The CDR3 sequence is CASSLKSGTDTQYF. The CDR3 nucleotides read TGTGCCAGCAGCTTAAAATCGGGGACAGATACGCAGTATTTT.